At least ten counts were recorded for the clone carrying this T cell receptor (beta chain). Researchers amplified the TCR beta CDR3 regions from RNA transcripts. TCR CDR3 underwent first-round RT-PCR with the HTBI primer set. One entry per CDR3 protein results from TCRdb running MiXCR on the multiplex PCR reads. The table has about 480,000 distinct CDR3 sequences, around 22% seen once; the top ten hold 11%. Trimming took off 1 base at V and 3 bases at J, with 6 bases between the two ends. From germline, CDR1 is SGHTA and CDR2 FQGNSA. CDR3 size: 13 residues. These data originate in a study of T cells in Graves' hyperthyroidism and ophthalmopathy.

The sample comprised blood. The TCR was taken from a woman in her 30s with Graves' ophthalmopathy. The chain carries TRBV7-2 and TRBJ1-2, with D hard to call. CDR3 sequence (DNA): TGTGCCAGCAGCTTAGGAGATTACTATGGCTACACCTTC. Its protein product is CASSLGDYYGYTF.